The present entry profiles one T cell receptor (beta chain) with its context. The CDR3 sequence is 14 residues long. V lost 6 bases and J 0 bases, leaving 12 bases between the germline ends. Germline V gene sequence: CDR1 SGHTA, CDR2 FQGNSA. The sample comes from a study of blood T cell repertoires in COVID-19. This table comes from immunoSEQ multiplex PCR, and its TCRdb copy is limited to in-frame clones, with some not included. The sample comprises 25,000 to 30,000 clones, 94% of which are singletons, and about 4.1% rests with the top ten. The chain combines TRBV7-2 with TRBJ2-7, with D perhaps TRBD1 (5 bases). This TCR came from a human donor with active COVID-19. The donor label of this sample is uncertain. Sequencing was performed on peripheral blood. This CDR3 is CASRFRQGSYEQYF. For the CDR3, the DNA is TGTGCCAGCAGGTTTCGGCAGGGCTCCTACGAGCAGTACTTC.